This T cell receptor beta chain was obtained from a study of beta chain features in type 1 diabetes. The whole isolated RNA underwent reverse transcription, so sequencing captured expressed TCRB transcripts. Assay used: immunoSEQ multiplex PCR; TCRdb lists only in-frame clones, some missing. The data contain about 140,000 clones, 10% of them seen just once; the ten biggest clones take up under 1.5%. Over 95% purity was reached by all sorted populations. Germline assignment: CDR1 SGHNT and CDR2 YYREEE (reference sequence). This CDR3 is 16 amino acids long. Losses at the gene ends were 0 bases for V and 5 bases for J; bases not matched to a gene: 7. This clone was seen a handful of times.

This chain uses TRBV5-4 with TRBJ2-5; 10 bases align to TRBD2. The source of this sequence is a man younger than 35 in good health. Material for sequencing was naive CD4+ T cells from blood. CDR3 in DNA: TGTGCCAGCAGCTTGGGGGCTAGCGGGGGCCCGGAGACCCAGTACTTC. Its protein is CASSLGASGGPETQYF.